These 21 T cell receptor beta chains came from one sample sequenced in a study of OX40 agonist ivuxolimab in advanced cancers. Assay: immunoSEQ multiplex PCR; the TCRdb copy retains only in-frame clones and omits some. This sample carries tens of thousands of clones, approximately 90% of them seen once, and the ten largest clones take roughly an eighth. The source was CD4+ or CD8+ T cells sorted from blood, collected in a trial of the OX40 agonist ivuxolimab. These receptors all stem from an adult with an advanced solid tumor such as melanoma, head and neck, liver or kidney cancer.

This rearrangement joins TRBV9 to TRBJ2-1, with D possibly being TRBD2 (6 bases). The length of the CDR3 is 13 residues. The V gene lost 3 bases and the J gene lost 10 bases, with 14 bases spanning the gap. Germline CDR1 and CDR2: SGDLS and YYNGEE. The CDR3 loop reads CASSAPPGEEQFF. The CDR3 DNA sequence: TGTGCCAGCAGCGCACCCCCGGGGGAGGAGCAGTTCTTC.

The chain carries TRBV7-2 and TRBJ1-5; 9 positions match TRBD1. The CDR3 has 15 amino acids. Germline V gene data show CDR1 as SGHTA and CDR2 as FQGNSA. The J segment lost 2 bases and the V segment lost 2 bases, leaving 1 base of the junction unmatched. The CDR3 spells CASSLRTGGNQPQHF. The CDR3 DNA is TGTGCCAGCAGCTTAAGGACAGGGGGCAATCAGCCCCAGCATTTT.

This chain links TRBV25-1 with TRBJ1-1; TRBD1 is a possible D gene (5 bases). The CDR3 contains 15 residues. CDR1 is MGHDK and CDR2 is SYGVNS in the germline V gene. Trimming left V 3 bases short and J 6 bases short, with 17 bases between. The CDR3 spells CASSEGWGGDPEAFF. In DNA, the CDR3 is TGTGCCAGCAGTGAGGGATGGGGGGGTGACCCTGAAGCTTTCTTT.

The chain is built from TRBV2 and TRBJ2-3; D might be TRBD2 (6 bases). The CDR3 totals 16 residues. Germline loops: CDR1 SNHLY, CDR2 FYNNEI. Trimming removed 8 bases at V and 0 bases at J, with 18 bases between. CDR3 sequence: CASGILAHFSTDTQYF. CDR3 DNA: TGTGCCAGCGGAATTCTAGCGCACTTCAGCACAGATACGCAGTATTTT. The full variable domain, in which reference TRBV2 and TRBJ2-3 provide the parts outside the CDR3, is EPEVTQTPSHQVTQMGQEVILRCVPISNHLYFYWYRQILGQKVEFLVSFYNNEISEKSEIFDDQFSVERPDGSNFTLKIRSTKLEDSAMYFCASGILAHFSTDTQYFGPGTRLTVL.

In its sample, this clone was seen once. The rearrangement links TRBV19 to TRBJ2-1; the match to TRBD2 covers 10 bases. This CDR3 is 15 amino acids long. Germline V gene lookup returns CDR1 LNHDA and CDR2 SQIVND (reference sequence). J was trimmed by 8 bases and V by 3 bases; bases with no gene match: 7. Here the CDR3 reads CASSMGAGGPYEQFF. The CDR3 DNA reads TGTGCCAGTAGTATGGGAGCGGGAGGGCCTTATGAGCAGTTCTTC.

V is TRBV4-3 and J is TRBJ2-1; 10 bases map to TRBD2. Germline CDR1 LGHNA, CDR2 YSLEER. V shed 0 bases and J 1 base; nucleotides not matched to a gene: 0. The CDR3 runs 16 residues. The CDR3 spells CASSQEAGGSYNEQFF. In nucleotides, the CDR3 is TGCGCCAGCAGCCAAGAAGCGGGAGGGTCCTACAATGAGCAGTTCTTC.

J is TRBJ2-1 and V is TRBV9; 8 positions agree with TRBD2. This CDR3 contains 15 residues. The V segment lost 0 bases and the J segment 8 bases; nucleotides outside the gene matches: 7. The germline V gene encodes CDR1 SGDLS and CDR2 YYNGEE. DNA for the CDR3: TGTGCCAGCAGCGTAGCGGGAGGGCCCCGTGATGAGCAGTTCTTC. Translated, it gives CASSVAGGPRDEQFF.

The chain has TRBV4-2 and TRBJ2-5; D is undetermined. Trimming shortened V by 0 bases and J by 2 bases, and 16 bases separated the two germline ends. Germline V gene data show CDR1 as LGHNA and CDR2 as YNFKEQ. The CDR3 sequence is 17 residues long. CDR3 sequence (DNA): TGTGCCAGCAGCCAAGATCTAACGACACTACAACAAGAGACCCAGTACTTC. It translates to CASSQDLTTLQQETQYF.

The V gene is TRBV7-8, the J gene TRBJ2-5; no definite D call. Between the trimmed V and J ends, which lost 5 bases and 5 bases, there was a span of 18 bases. The CDR3 covers 15 residues. In germline, CDR1 is SGHVS, CDR2 FQNEAQ. The CDR3 coding sequence is TGTGCCAGCAGCCCAACCCCAAGGCTGGGGGAGACCCAGTACTTC. It is translated as CASSPTPRLGETQYF.

The gene calls are TRBV6-6 and TRBJ1-1, with a possible D match to TRBD1 (5 bases). The V end was cut by 0 bases, the J end by 1 base, with 12 bases between. Germline V gene sequence: CDR1 MNHNY, CDR2 SVGAGI (reference sequence). The CDR3 runs to 16 residues. In nucleotides, the CDR3 is TGTGCCAGCAGTTACTCGAAACTCGGGGGGAACACTGAAGCTTTCTTT. It encodes CASSYSKLGGNTEAFF.

The chain recombines TRBV2 with TRBJ2-7; 8 bases line up with TRBD2. Germline V CDR1 and CDR2: SNHLY, FYNNEI. This CDR3 region has 15 residues. J was trimmed by 3 bases and V by 3 bases; bases with no gene match: 7. The CDR3 reads CASSEEAGAYYEQYV. The CDR3 DNA reads TGTGCCAGCAGTGAGGAAGCGGGAGCCTACTACGAGCAGTACGTC.

The chain recombines TRBV14 with TRBJ2-7, with a possible D match to TRBD2 (6 bases). The CDR3 sequence is 11 residues long. The germline gives CDR1 SGHDN, CDR2 FVKESK. V gave up 5 bases and J gave up 4 bases, with 6 bases separating them. Here the CDR3 DNA reads TGTGCCAGCAGCGCGGGGTACGAGCAGTACGTC. Translating it yields CASSAGYEQYV.

This chain uses TRBV27 with TRBJ1-1, with no clear D. Deletions cut 6 bases from V and 5 bases from J, with 16 bases between. Germline V gene data show CDR1 as MNHEY and CDR2 as SMNVEV (reference sequence). There are 14 residues in the CDR3. The CDR3 DNA reads TGTGCCAGCAGGTCCTTTGGCTTGGGAACTGAAGCTTTCTTT. Protein product: CASRSFGLGTEAFF.

The rearrangement joins TRBV6-5 to TRBJ2-7; D ambiguous. This CDR3 has 12 amino acids. V was shortened by 6 bases and J by 6 bases, with 12 bases between the two germline ends. Germline CDR1 and CDR2: MNHEY and SVGAGI. In DNA, the CDR3 is TGTGCCAGCAGGAGAGATACGGGCGAGCAGTACTTC. The encoded protein is CASRRDTGEQYF.

The chain joins TRBV6-1 to TRBJ1-1, with D perhaps matching TRBD1 (5 bases). The length of the CDR3 is 14 residues. V was shortened by 5 bases and J by 1 base, with 11 bases between the two germline ends. CDR1 MNHNS and CDR2 SASEGT come from the germline V gene. CDR3: CASSPSTANTEAFF. The CDR3 DNA reads TGTGCCAGCAGTCCTTCGACAGCGAACACTGAAGCTTTCTTT.

Here the CDR3 reads CASSQFLTSGVGTGELFF. DNA for the CDR3: TGCGCCAGCAGCCAATTCTTGACTAGCGGCGTGGGGACCGGGGAGCTGTTTTTT. V usage is TRBV4-3 and J usage is TRBJ2-2, with TRBD2 identical over 9 bases. The CDR3 is 18 residues long. V lost 2 bases to trimming and J lost 5 bases; unmatched junction nucleotides: 12. The germline gives CDR1 LGHNA, CDR2 YSLEER.

The chain is built from TRBV2 and TRBJ1-5; 12 bases map to TRBD1. Per the germline V gene, CDR1 is SNHLY and CDR2 is FYNNEI. The CDR3 has 15 residues. The trim removed 7 bases at V and 5 bases at J, leaving 6 bases unmatched. CDR3 sequence: CASTIGTGGHQPQHF. DNA for the CDR3: TGTGCCAGCACCATTGGGACAGGGGGCCATCAGCCCCAGCATTTT.

V gene TRBV5-6 combines with J gene TRBJ1-2; unclear D gene. CDR3 size: 13 residues. V lost 2 bases and J lost 8, with 13 bases in between. The germline gives CDR1 SGHDT, CDR2 YYEEEE. The CDR3 bases are TGTGCCAGCAGCTTCCTGGATCTCCGCGGCTACACCTTC. It translates to CASSFLDLRGYTF.

In regard to this clone: Other DNA sequences of this sample code for an identical CDR3. This chain uses TRBV13 with TRBJ2-5, with D unclear. The CDR3 runs 11 residues. V was trimmed by 4 bases and J by 5 bases, leaving 5 bases between them. Per the germline V gene, CDR1 is PRHDT and CDR2 is FYEKMQ (reference sequence). CDR3 in DNA: TGTGCCAGCAGCTCCGGTGAGACCCAGTACTTC. It translates to CASSSGETQYF.

The V and J genes are TRBV27 and TRBJ2-1; 9 nucleotides align to TRBD1. Germline assignment: CDR1 MNHEY and CDR2 SMNVEV (reference sequence). V trimming: 6 bases; J trimming: 2 bases; junction bases outside the gene matches: 5. This CDR3 is 15 amino acids long. CDR3 residues: CASSSTGGAYNEQFF. The CDR3 DNA is TGTGCCAGCAGCTCAACAGGGGGCGCCTACAATGAGCAGTTCTTC.

The J gene is TRBJ1-2, the V gene TRBV6-1; D is unresolved. V lost 6 bases and J lost 7, with 18 bases in between. In germline, CDR1 is MNHNS, CDR2 SASEGT. This CDR3 is built from 14 residues. The CDR3 bases are TGTGCCAGCAGCCTTACCCCGGGGAGGGTTGGCTACACCTTC. Translating it yields CASSLTPGRVGYTF.